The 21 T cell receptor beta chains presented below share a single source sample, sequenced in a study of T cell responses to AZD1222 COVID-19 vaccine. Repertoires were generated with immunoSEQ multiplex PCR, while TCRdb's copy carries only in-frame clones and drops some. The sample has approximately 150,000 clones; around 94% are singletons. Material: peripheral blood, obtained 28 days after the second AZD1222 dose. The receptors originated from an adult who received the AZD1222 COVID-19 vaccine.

The CDR3 sequence is CASSYSGTGYTGELFF. The CDR3 DNA is TGTGCCAGCAGTTACTCCGGGACAGGGTACACCGGGGAGCTGTTTTTT. This sequence joins TRBV6-5 and TRBJ2-2; 9 positions agree with TRBD1. The ends lost 0 bases at V and 3 bases at J; junction bases unmatched: 2. CDR1 is MNHEY, CDR2 SVGAGI, per germline. The CDR3 runs 16 residues.

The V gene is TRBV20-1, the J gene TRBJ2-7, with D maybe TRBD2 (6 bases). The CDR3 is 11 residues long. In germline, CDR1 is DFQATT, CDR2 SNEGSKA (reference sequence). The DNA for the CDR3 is TGCATATCAGGTAGCGGCTACGAGCAGTACGTC. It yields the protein CISGSGYEQYV.

The CDR3 nucleotides are TGTGCCAGCAGCTTAGGGCATTCTGGGACAGATACGCAGTATTTT. Translation: CASSLGHSGTDTQYF. The chain employs TRBV11-2 and TRBJ2-3; no clear D. CDR1 and CDR2 from the germline V gene are SGHAT and FQNNGV. The V and J ends lost 1 base and 3 bases respectively, with 11 bases between them. The CDR3 length is 15 residues.

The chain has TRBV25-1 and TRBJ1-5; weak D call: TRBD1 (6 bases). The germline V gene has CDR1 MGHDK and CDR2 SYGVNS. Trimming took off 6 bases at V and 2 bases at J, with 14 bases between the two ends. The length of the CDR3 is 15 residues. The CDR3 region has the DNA TGTGCCAGCAGGGCCGCTGGGGGCGGCAATCAGCCCCAGCATTTT. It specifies CASRAAGGGNQPQHF.

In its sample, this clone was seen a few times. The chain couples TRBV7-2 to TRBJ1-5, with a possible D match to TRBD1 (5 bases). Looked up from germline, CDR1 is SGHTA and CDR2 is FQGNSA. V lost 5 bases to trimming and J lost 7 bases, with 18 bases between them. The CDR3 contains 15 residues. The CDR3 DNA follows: TGTGCCAGCAGCCCGGAGGAGGGGTCAGGGCAGCCCCAGCATTTT. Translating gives CASSPEEGSGQPQHF.

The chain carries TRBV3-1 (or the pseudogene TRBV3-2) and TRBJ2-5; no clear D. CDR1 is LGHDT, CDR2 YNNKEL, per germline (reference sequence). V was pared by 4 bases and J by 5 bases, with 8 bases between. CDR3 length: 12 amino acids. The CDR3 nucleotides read TGTGCCAGCAGCCTGCGGAAGGAGACCCAGTACTTC. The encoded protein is CASSLRKETQYF.

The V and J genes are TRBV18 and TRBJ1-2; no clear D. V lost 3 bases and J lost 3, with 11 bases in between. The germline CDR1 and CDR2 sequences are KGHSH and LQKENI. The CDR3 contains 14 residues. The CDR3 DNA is TGTGCCAGCTCACCTCCCCACAGCTACTATGGCTACACCTTC. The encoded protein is CASSPPHSYYGYTF. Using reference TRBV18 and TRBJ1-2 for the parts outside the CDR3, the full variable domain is NAGVMQNPRHLVRRRGQEARLRCSPMKGHSHVYWYRQLPEEGLKFMVYLQKENIIDESGMPKERFSAEFPKEGPSILRIQQVVRGDSAAYFCASSPPHSYYGYTFGSGTRLTVV.

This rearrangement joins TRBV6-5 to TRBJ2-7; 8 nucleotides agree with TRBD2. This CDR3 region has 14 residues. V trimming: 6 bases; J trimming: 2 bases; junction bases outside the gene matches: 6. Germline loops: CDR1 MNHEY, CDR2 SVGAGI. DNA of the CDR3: TGTGCCAGCAGCTCGCCAGCGGGGGCCTACGAGCAGTACTTC. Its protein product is CASSSPAGAYEQYF.

The CDR3 loop reads CASSPYRTGINQPQHF. The CDR3 region has the DNA TGCGCCAGCAGCCCTTACCGGACAGGAATCAATCAGCCCCAGCATTTT. This chain links TRBV4-1 with TRBJ1-5; TRBD1 agrees at 7 bases. The CDR3 has 16 residues. V shed 4 bases and J 3 bases; nucleotides not matched to a gene: 9. Looked up from germline, CDR1 is MGHRA and CDR2 is YSYEKL.

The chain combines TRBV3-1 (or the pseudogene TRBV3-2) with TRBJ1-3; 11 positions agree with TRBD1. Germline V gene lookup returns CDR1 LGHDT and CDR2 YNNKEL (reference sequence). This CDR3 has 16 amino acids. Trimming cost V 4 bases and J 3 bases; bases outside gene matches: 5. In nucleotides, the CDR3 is TGTGCCAGCAGCCGTGGACAGGGGGCGTATGGAAACACCATATATTTT. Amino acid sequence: CASSRGQGAYGNTIYF.

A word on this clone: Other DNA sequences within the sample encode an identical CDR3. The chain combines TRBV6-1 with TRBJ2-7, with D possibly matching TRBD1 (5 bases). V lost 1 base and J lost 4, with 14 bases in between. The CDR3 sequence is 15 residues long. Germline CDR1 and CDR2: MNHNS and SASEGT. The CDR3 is CASSEDPGRTYEQYF. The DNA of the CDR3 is TGTGCCAGCAGTGAAGACCCAGGGCGGACGTACGAGCAGTACTTC.

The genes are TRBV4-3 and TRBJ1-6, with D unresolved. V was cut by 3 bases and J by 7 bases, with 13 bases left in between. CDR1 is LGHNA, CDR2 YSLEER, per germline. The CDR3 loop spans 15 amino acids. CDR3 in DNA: TGCGCCAGCAGCCAGGGATCTACAGTCAATTCACCCCTCCACTTT. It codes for CASSQGSTVNSPLHF.

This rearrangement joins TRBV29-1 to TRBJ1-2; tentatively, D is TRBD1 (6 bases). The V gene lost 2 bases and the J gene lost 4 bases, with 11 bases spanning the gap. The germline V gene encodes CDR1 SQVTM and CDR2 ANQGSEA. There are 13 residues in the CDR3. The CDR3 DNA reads TGCAGCGTTGAACAGGGGAAGGGCTATGGCTACACCTTC. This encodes CSVEQGKGYGYTF.

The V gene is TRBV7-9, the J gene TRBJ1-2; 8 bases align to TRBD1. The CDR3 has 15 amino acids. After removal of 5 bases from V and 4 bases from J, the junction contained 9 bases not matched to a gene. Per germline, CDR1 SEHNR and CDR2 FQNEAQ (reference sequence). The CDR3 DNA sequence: TGTGCCAGCAGCCTAGGAGACAGGGGTAGCTATGGCTACACCTTC. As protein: CASSLGDRGSYGYTF.

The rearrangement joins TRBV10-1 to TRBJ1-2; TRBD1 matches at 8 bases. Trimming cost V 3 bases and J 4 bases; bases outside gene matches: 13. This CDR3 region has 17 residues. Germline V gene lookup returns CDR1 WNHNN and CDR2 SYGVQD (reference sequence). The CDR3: CASSDSETGASFYGYTF. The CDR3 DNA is TGCGCCAGCAGTGATTCCGAGACAGGGGCTTCTTTCTATGGCTACACCTTC.

In DNA, the CDR3 is TGTGCCAGCAGTGATTCGGTTCTATATAGCAATCAGCCCCAGCATTTT. This gives the protein CASSDSVLYSNQPQHF. V and J are TRBV6-1 and TRBJ1-5; no firm D call. There are 16 residues in the CDR3. V shed 3 bases and J shed 0 bases, with 12 bases lying between them. Germline V gives CDR1 MNHNS, CDR2 SASEGT.

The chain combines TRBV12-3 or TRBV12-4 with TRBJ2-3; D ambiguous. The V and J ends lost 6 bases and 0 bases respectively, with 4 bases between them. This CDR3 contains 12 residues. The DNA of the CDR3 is TGTGCCAGCAGCCTTAGCACAGATACGCAGTATTTT. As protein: CASSLSTDTQYF.

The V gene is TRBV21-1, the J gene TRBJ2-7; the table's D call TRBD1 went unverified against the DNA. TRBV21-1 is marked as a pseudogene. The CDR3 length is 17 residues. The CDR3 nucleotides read TGTGCCAGCAGCAAAGTTTCCGGGACAGGGCGATCCTACGAGCAGTACGTC. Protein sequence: CASSKVSGTGRSYEQYV.

This CDR3 reads CATSVCLRTARIGNQPQHF. The CDR3 DNA sequence: TGTGCCACCAGTGTTTGTCTTAGGACCGCAAGGATAGGCAATCAGCCCCAGCATTTT. The J gene is TRBJ1-5, the V gene TRBV24-1; D uncertain. Per germline, CDR1 KGHDR and CDR2 SFDVKD. The CDR3 covers 19 residues. V was cut by 5 bases and J by 2 bases, with 24 bases left in between.

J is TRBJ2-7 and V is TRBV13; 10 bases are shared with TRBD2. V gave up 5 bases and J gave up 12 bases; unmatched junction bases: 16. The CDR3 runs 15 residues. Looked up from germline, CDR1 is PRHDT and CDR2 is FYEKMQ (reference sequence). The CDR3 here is CASSPPQGLAGDLYF. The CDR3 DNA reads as TGTGCCAGCAGCCCCCCCCAGGGTCTAGCGGGAGATCTGTACTTC.

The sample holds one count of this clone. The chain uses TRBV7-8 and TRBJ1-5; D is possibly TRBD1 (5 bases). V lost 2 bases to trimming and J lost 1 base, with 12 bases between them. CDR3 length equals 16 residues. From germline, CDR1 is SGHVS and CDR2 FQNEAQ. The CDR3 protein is CASSLFRVTSNQPQHF. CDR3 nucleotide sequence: TGTGCCAGCAGCTTATTCAGGGTAACGAGCAATCAGCCCCAGCATTTT.